The clone carrying this T cell receptor (beta chain) occurred a few times. Its antigen is unknown. V shed 3 bases and J shed 4 bases, with 12 bases lying between them. Germline V gene lookup returns CDR1 MGHDK and CDR2 SYGVNS. CDR3 size: 14 residues. The sample originates from a study of CD8+CD57+ T cells in acquired aplastic anemia. Overall study findings and caveats: There were 25 to 30 CD8+ CDR3 sequences that occurred in both patients and controls.

Genomic DNA templated the TCR beta VDJ and CDR3 profiling. One entry per CDR3 protein results from TCRdb running MiXCR on the reads. This sample has about 270,000 distinct CDR3 sequences, with 45% to 70% found just once. This clonotype originated in a human donor with severe aplastic anemia or a healthy control (not recorded which). Sequenced sample: sorted CD4+, CD8+, or CD8+CD57+ T cells (not recorded which) from PBMCs. The chain has TRBV25-1 and TRBJ1-2; D may be TRBD1 (5 bases). The DNA of the CDR3 is TGTGCCAGCAGTGAGACCGGGACGGGCTATGGCTACACCTTC. Its protein is CASSETGTGYGYTF.